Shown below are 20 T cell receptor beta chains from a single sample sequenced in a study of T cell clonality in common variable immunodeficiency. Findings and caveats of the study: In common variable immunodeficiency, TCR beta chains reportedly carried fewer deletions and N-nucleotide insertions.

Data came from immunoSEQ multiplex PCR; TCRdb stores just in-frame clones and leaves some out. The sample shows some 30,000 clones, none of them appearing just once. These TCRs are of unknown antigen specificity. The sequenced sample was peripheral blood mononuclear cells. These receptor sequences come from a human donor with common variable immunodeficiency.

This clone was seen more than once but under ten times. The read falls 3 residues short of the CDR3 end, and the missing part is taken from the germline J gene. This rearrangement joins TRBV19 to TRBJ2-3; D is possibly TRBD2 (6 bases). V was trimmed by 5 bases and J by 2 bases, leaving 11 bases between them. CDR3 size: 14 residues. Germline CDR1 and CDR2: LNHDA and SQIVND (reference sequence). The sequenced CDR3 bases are TGTGCCAGTAGTCTCCGGACTATCACAGATACG. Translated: CASSLRTITDT. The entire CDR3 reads CASSLRTITDTQYF.

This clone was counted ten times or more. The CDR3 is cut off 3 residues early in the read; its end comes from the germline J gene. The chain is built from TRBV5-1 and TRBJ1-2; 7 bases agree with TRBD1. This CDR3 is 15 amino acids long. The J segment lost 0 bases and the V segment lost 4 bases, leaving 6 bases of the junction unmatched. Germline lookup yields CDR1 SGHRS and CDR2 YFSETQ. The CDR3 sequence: CASSTWTGANYGYTF. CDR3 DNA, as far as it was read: TGCGCCAGCAGCACCTGGACAGGAGCTAACTATGGC. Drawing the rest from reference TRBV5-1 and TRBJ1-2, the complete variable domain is KAGVTQTPRYLIKTRGQQVTLSCSPISGHRSVSWYQQTPGQGLQFLFEYFSETQRNKGNFPGRFSGRQFSNSRSEMNVSTLELGDSALYLCASSTWTGANYGYTFGSGTRLTVV.

The DNA read from the CDR3 is TGTGCCTGGAGTGTTTTGACAGGGCCGAGGGGC. Translated, it gives CAWSVLTGPRG. Given in full, the CDR3 is CAWSVLTGPRGYTF. V usage is TRBV30 and J usage is TRBJ1-2; 7 bases are a match to TRBD1. The read ends 3 residues shy of where the CDR3 ends; the end is completed using the germline J gene. CDR3 size: 14 residues. CDR1 is GTSNPN and CDR2 is SVGIG in the germline V gene (reference sequence).

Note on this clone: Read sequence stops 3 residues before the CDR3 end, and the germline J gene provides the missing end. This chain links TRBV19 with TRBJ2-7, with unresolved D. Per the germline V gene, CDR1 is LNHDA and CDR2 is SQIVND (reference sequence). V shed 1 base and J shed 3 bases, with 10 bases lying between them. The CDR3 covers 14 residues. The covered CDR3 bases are TGTGCCAGTAGTATAGGGTACTCGAACTACGAG. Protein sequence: CASSIGYSNYE. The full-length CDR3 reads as CASSIGYSNYEQYF.

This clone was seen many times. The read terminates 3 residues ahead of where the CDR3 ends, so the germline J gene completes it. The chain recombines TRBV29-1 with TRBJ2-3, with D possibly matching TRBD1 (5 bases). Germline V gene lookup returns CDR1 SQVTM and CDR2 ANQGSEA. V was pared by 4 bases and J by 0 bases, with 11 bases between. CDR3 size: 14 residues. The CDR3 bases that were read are TGCAGCGTTGTTGTGGGGCTCAGCACAGATACG. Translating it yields CSVVVGLSTDT. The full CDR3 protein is CSVVVGLSTDTQYF.

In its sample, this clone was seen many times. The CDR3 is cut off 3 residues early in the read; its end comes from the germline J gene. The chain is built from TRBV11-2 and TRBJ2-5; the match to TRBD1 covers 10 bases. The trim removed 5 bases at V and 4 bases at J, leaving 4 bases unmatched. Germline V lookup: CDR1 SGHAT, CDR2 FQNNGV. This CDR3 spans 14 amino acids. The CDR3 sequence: CASSPRDRGETQYF. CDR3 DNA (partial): TGTGCCAGCAGCCCCCGGGACAGGGGAGAGACC.

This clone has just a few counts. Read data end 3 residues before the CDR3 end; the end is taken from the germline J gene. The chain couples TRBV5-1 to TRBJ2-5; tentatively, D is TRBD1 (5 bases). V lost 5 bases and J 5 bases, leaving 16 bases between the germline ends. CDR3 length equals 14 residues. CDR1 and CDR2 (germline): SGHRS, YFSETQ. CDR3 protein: CASRSMQGFETQYF. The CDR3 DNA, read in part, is TGCGCCAGCAGATCAATGCAGGGTTTCGAGACC. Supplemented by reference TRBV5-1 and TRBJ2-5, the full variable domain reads KAGVTQTPRYLIKTRGQQVTLSCSPISGHRSVSWYQQTPGQGLQFLFEYFSETQRNKGNFPGRFSGRQFSNSRSEMNVSTLELGDSALYLCASRSMQGFETQYFGPGTRLLVL.

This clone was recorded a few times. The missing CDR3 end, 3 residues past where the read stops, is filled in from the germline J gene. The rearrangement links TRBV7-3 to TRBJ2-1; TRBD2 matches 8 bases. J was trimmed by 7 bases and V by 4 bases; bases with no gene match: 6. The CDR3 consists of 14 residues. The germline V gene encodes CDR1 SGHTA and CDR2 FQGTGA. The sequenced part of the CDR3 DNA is TGTGCCAGCAGCTCAGCGGGGGCGGGGAATGAG. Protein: CASSSAGAGNE. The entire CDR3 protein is CASSSAGAGNEQFF.

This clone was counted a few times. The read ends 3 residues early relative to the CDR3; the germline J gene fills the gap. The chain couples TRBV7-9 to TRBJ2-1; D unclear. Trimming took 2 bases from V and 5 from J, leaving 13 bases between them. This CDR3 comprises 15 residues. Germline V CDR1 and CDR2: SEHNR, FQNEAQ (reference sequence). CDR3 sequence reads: CASSLFAAGDNEQFF. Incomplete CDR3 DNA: TGTGCCAGCAGCTTATTCGCTGCCGGTGACAATGAG.

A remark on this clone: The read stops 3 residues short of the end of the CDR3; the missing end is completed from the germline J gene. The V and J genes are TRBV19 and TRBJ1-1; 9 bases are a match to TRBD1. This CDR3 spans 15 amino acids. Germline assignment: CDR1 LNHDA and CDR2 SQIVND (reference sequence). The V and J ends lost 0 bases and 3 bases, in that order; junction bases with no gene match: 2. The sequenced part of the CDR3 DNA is TGTGCCAGTAGTATAGAACAGGGGGCATACACTGAA. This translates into CASSIEQGAYTE. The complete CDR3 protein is CASSIEQGAYTEAFF.

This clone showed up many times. This chain's CDR3 is CASSLGGGPETQYF. The sequenced part of the CDR3 DNA is TGCGCCAGCAGCTTGGGGGGGGGCCCAGAGACC. The V and J genes are TRBV5-1 and TRBJ2-5, with TRBD2 as a possible D gene (7 bases). From the germline J gene comes the end of the CDR3, since the read stops 3 residues before it. V lost 0 bases and J lost 4, with 10 bases in between. The germline V gene has CDR1 SGHRS and CDR2 YFSETQ. CDR3 length equals 14 residues.

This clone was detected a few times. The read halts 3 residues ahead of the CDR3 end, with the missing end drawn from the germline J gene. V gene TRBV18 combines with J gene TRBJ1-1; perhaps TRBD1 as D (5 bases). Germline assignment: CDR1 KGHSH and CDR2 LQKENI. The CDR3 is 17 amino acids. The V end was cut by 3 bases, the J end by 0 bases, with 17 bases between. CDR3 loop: CASSPGWGVGMNTEAFF. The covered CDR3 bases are TGTGCCAGCTCACCGGGGTGGGGGGTGGGTATGAACACTGAA.

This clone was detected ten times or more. CDR3 loop: CASAKEGQGTDTQYF. The CDR3 DNA, read in part, is TGTGCCAGCGCGAAGGAAGGACAGGGGACAGATACG. The chain has TRBV5-8 and TRBJ2-3; the match to TRBD1 covers 9 bases. The missing CDR3 end, 3 residues past where the read stops, is filled in from the germline J gene. J was trimmed by 3 bases and V by 7 bases; bases with no gene match: 9. This CDR3 is built from 15 residues. Germline-derived CDR1 and CDR2 are SGHTS and YDEGEE.

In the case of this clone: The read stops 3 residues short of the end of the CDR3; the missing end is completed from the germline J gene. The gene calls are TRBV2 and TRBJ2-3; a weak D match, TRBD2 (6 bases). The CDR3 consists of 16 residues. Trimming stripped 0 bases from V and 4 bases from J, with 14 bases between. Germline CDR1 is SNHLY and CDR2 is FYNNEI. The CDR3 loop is CASSEARGPDADTQYF. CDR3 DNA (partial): TGTGCCAGCAGTGAAGCGCGGGGACCAGATGCAGATACG.

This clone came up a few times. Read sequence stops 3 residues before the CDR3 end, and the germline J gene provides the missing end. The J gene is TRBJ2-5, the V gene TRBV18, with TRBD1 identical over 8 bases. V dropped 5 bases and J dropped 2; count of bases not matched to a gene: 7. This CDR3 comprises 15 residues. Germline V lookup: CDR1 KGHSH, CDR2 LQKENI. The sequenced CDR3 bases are TGTGCCAGCTCATCTTCCGGGACAGGACAAGAGACC. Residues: CASSSSGTGQET. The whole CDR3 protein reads CASSSSGTGQETQYF.

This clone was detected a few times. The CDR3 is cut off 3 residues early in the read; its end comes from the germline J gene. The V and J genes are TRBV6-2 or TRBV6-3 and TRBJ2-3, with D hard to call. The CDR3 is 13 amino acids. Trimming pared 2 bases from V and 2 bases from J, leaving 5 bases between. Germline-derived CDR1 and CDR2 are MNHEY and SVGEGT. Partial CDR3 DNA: TGTGCCAGCAGTTACCACATCACAGATACG. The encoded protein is CASSYHITDT. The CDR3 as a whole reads CASSYHITDTQYF.

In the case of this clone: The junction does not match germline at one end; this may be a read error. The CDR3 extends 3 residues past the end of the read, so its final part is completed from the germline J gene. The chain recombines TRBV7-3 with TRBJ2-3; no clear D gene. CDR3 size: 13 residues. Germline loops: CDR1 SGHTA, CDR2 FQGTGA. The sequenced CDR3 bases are TGTTCCAGCAGCTTTGGGCTCACAGATACG. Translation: CSSSFGLTDT. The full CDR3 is CSSSFGLTDTQYF.

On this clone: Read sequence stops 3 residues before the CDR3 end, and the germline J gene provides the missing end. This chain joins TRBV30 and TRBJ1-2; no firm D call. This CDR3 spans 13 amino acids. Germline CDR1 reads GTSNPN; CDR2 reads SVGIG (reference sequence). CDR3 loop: CAWSAERRSIYTF. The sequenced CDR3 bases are TGTGCCTGGAGTGCCGAAAGGCGTAGCATC.

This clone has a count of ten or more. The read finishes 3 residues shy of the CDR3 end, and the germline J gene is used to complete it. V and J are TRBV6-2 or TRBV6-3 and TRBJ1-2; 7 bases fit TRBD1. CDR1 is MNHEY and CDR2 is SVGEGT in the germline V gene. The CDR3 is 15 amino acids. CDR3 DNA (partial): TGTGCCAGCAGTCCCCTCATTGACAGGGAAAACGGC. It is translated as CASSPLIDRENG. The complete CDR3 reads CASSPLIDRENGYTF.

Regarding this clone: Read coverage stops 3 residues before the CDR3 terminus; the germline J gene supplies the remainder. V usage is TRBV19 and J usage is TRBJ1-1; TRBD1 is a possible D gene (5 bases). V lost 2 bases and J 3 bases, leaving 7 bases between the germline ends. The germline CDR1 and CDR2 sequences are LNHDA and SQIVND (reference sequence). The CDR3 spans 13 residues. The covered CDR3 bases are TGTGCCAGTAGTATACAGGGTGACACTGAA. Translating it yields CASSIQGDTE. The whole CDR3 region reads CASSIQGDTEAFF. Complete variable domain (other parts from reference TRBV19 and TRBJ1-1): DGGITQSPKYLFRKEGQNVTLSCEQNLNHDAMYWYRQDPGQGLRLIYYSQIVNDFQKGDIAEGYSVSREKKESFPLTVTSAQKNPTAFYLCASSIQGDTEAFFGQGTRLTVV.